This is a list of T cell receptor beta chains from one sample in a study of response to subunit inactivated influenza vaccine. TCRdb re-called the RT-PCR reads through MiXCR, storing one row per CDR3 protein. In the table there are more than 700,000 distinct CDR3 sequences, over 20% of which are singletons. Material: PBMCs from blood, obtained about 5 days after vaccination. The receptor source for this set is a man aged 45-65 years who received an inactivated influenza vaccine. CDR3s include the opening cysteine and the closing phenylalanine or tryptophan. The order of the fields is V gene, D gene, clone size, J gene, CDR3 DNA, CDR3 protein. A D gene is named only where the DNA matches it firmly. For some rows the clone size is stated as once, few or many, or as a class when expanded; others skip it.

V: TRBV7-2
D: TRBD2
size: -
J: TRBJ2-1
DNA: TGTGCCAGCCTCACTAGCGGCTACAATGAGCAGTTCTTC
CDR3: CASLTSGYNEQFF

V: TRBV5-1
D: -
size: many
J: TRBJ2-2
DNA: TGCGCCAGCAGCCCCGGGACGAGGGACACCGGGGAGCTGTTTTTT
CDR3: CASSPGTRDTGELFF

V: TRBV12-3/TRBV12-4
D: -
size: many
J: TRBJ2-2
DNA: TGTGCCAGCAGTCCCTTCACTAGGACCGGGGAGCTGTTTTTT
CDR3: CASSPFTRTGELFF

V: TRBV7-2
D: -
size: -
J: TRBJ1-4
DNA: TGTGCCAGCACCCTAGGAGGAGGTTTTAATGAAAAACTGTTTTTT
CDR3: CASTLGGGFNEKLFF

V: TRBV5-1
D: -
size: few
J: TRBJ2-7
DNA: TGCGCCAGCAGCTTAGGCAACCAGGGATACGAGCAGTACTTC
CDR3: CASSLGNQGYEQYF

V: TRBV12-3/TRBV12-4
D: TRBD1
size: -
J: TRBJ2-7
DNA: TGTGCCAGCAAAACAGGGGGTGAGCAGTACTTC
CDR3: CASKTGGEQYF

V: TRBV11-2
D: TRBD2
size: -
J: TRBJ2-7
DNA: TGTGCCAGCAGCTTAGGGGGTAGCGGGAGTAGAGAGCAGTACTTC
CDR3: CASSLGGSGSREQYF

V: TRBV10-3
D: TRBD2
size: few
J: TRBJ2-5
DNA: TGTGCCATCAGTGAGTCAATCGCAACTAGCGGGAGGGCCGGGCAAGAGACCCAGTACTTC
CDR3: CAISESIATSGRAGQETQYF

V: TRBV7-2
D: TRBD2
size: few
J: TRBJ2-1
DNA: TGTGCCAGCAGTCTCTCGGCTAGCGGGGGTCTCAGGGAGCAGTTCTTC
CDR3: CASSLSASGGLREQFF

V: TRBV20-1
D: TRBD2
size: -
J: TRBJ2-7
DNA: TGCAGTGCTAGAGATCCCAGGGAGGGCTACGAGCAGTACTTC
CDR3: CSARDPREGYEQYF

V: TRBV5-1
D: TRBD1
size: -
J: TRBJ1-4
DNA: TGCGCCAGCAGCAGGGGACAGGGGGTTAATGAAAAACTGTTTTTT
CDR3: CASSRGQGVNEKLFF

V: TRBV24-1
D: TRBD1
size: few
J: TRBJ2-1
DNA: TGTGCCACCAGTGAAAGACAGGGGGCCAACAATGAGCAGTTCTTC
CDR3: CATSERQGANNEQFF

V: TRBV20-1
D: TRBD1
size: few
J: TRBJ2-3
DNA: TGCAGTGCCAAAACGACAGGGCCCCCAGATACGCAGTATTTT
CDR3: CSAKTTGPPDTQYF

V: TRBV5-5
D: TRBD1
size: few
J: TRBJ1-1
DNA: TGTGCCAGCAGCTTGGATGGGGACAGACAGATGAACACTGAAGCTTTCTTT
CDR3: CASSLDGDRQMNTEAFF

V: TRBV5-1
D: TRBD2
size: once
J: TRBJ2-1
DNA: TGCGACAGCGGGAAATTAGCGGGAGGACATAATGAGCAGTTCTTC
CDR3: CDSGKLAGGHNEQFF

V: TRBV5-1
D: TRBD1
size: few
J: TRBJ2-3
DNA: TGCGCCAGCAGCCACAGCAGGGGGCTCGATACGCAGTATTTT
CDR3: CASSHSRGLDTQYF

V: TRBV12-3/TRBV12-4
D: TRBD1
size: many
J: TRBJ1-1
DNA: TGTGCCAGCAGTGGGACAGGGGTTGTCACTGAAGCTTTCTTT
CDR3: CASSGTGVVTEAFF

V: TRBV28
D: TRBD1
size: -
J: TRBJ1-1
DNA: TGTGCCAGCAGACGGACGAGACGGACAGGGGGCCTGCACACTGAAGCTTTCTTT
CDR3: CASRRTRRTGGLHTEAFF

V: TRBV2
D: -
size: -
J: TRBJ1-2
DNA: TGTGCCAGCACCGTAGCGAGAACAGCTACTAACTATGGCTACACCTTC
CDR3: CASTVARTATNYGYTF

V: TRBV20-1
D: -
size: -
J: TRBJ1-1
DNA: TGCAGTGCTAGATTCGGGGCGAAAGAAGCTTTCTTT
CDR3: CSARFGAKEAFF

V: TRBV4-3
D: TRBD2
size: few
J: TRBJ2-2
DNA: TGCGCCAGCAGCCGGGGACTAGCGGGGGACGGGGAGCTGTTTTTT
CDR3: CASSRGLAGDGELFF

V: TRBV11-1
D: TRBD1
size: few
J: TRBJ2-1
DNA: TGTGCCAGCAGCCGATACTCCGGGACAGGGGGCTCCTACAATGAGCAGTTCTTC
CDR3: CASSRYSGTGGSYNEQFF

V: TRBV5-4
D: TRBD1
size: -
J: TRBJ2-1
DNA: TGTGCCAGCAGGCCCGGGACAGAGGGATACAATGAGCAGTTCTTC
CDR3: CASRPGTEGYNEQFF

V: TRBV28
D: -
size: -
J: TRBJ2-3
DNA: TGTGCCAGCAGGGGCCACGGTAGCACAGATACGCAGTATTTT
CDR3: CASRGHGSTDTQYF

V: TRBV29-1
D: TRBD2
size: -
J: TRBJ2-2
DNA: TGCAGCGTTTCCGGGACTATTAACACCGGGGAGCTGTTTTTT
CDR3: CSVSGTINTGELFF

V: TRBV15
D: -
size: few
J: TRBJ1-5
DNA: TGTGCCACCGGCCTCGGGTCGGGCAATCAGCCCCAGCATTTT
CDR3: CATGLGSGNQPQHF

V: TRBV18
D: TRBD1
size: -
J: TRBJ2-1
DNA: TGTGCCAGCTCACCACCCCCGGGACAGGGTGTAGGCAATGAGCAGTTCTTC
CDR3: CASSPPPGQGVGNEQFF

V: TRBV5-1
D: TRBD2
size: few
J: TRBJ2-7
DNA: TGCGCCAGCAGCGCTACTAGCGGGAGTCCGAGGGAGCAGTACTTC
CDR3: CASSATSGSPREQYF

V: TRBV20-1
D: TRBD2
size: few
J: TRBJ2-7
DNA: TGCAGTGCGCACCGGGAGGAGAGGTACGAGCAGTACTTC
CDR3: CSAHREERYEQYF

V: TRBV10-3
D: TRBD2
size: -
J: TRBJ2-1
DNA: TGTGCCATCAGCGAACCGACTAGCGGGAGGGCGTATGAGCAGTTCTTC
CDR3: CAISEPTSGRAYEQFF

V: TRBV4-2
D: TRBD1
size: -
J: TRBJ2-7
DNA: TGTGCCAGCAGCCAAGAACAGGGGGCTCGCGAGCAGTACTTC
CDR3: CASSQEQGAREQYF

V: TRBV24-1
D: -
size: few
J: TRBJ2-3
DNA: TGTGCCACCAGTCCGCCGGCAAGCACAGATACGCAGTATTTT
CDR3: CATSPPASTDTQYF

V: TRBV7-2
D: -
size: -
J: TRBJ2-3
DNA: TGTGCCAGCAGCTTCCACAGGGCTGTGGGCACAGATACGCAGTATTTT
CDR3: CASSFHRAVGTDTQYF

V: TRBV11-2
D: TRBD2
size: few
J: TRBJ2-4
DNA: TGTGCCAGCAGCCCTACTAGCGACATTCAGTACTTC
CDR3: CASSPTSDIQYF

V: TRBV3-1
D: -
size: -
J: TRBJ1-3
DNA: TGTGCCAGCAGCCCCCGGACGGGCTCTGGAAACACCATATATTTT
CDR3: CASSPRTGSGNTIYF

V: TRBV5-1
D: TRBD1
size: -
J: TRBJ1-1
DNA: TGCCCCAGCAGCTTGGGACAGACCTTGAACACTGAAGCTTTCTTT
CDR3: CPSSLGQTLNTEAFF

V: TRBV24-1
D: TRBD2
size: -
J: TRBJ2-1
DNA: TGTGCCACCAGTGATCCCACTAGCGGGAGGCACAATGAGCAGTTCTTC
CDR3: CATSDPTSGRHNEQFF

V: TRBV5-1
D: -
size: -
J: TRBJ2-7
DNA: TGCGCCAGCAGCTTGGAGACAAGGTACGAGCAGTACTTC
CDR3: CASSLETRYEQYF

V: TRBV18
D: TRBD1
size: few
J: TRBJ1-2
DNA: TGTGCCAGCTCACCACCGTCCGTCAGGGGGCTAGGCTATGGCTACACCTTC
CDR3: CASSPPSVRGLGYGYTF

V: TRBV6-5
D: -
size: -
J: TRBJ2-7
DNA: TGTGCCAGCAGTTACTCGACACAAGGGGGCTACGAGCAGTACTTC
CDR3: CASSYSTQGGYEQYF

V: TRBV5-1
D: TRBD2
size: -
J: TRBJ2-5
DNA: TGCGCCAGCAGTGACCCAGCGGGGGAACCCTCCCCAAAGTACTTC
CDR3: CASSDPAGEPSPKYF

V: TRBV28
D: -
size: -
J: TRBJ1-1
DNA: TGTGCCATCGGGTTTGGAGGGTTGAACACTGAAGCTTTCTTT
CDR3: CAIGFGGLNTEAFF

V: TRBV29-1
D: -
size: once
J: TRBJ2-1
DNA: TGCAGCGTTGTTTTTGGGATCAATGAGCAGTTCTTC
CDR3: CSVVFGINEQFF

V: TRBV12-3/TRBV12-4
D: -
size: -
J: TRBJ2-2
DNA: TGTGCCAGCGGGCAGGGAGACACCGGGGAGCTGTTTTTT
CDR3: CASGQGDTGELFF

V: TRBV12-3/TRBV12-4
D: -
size: -
J: TRBJ2-5
DNA: TGTGCCAGCAGTTTAGAGTCGAGACGGCAAGAGACCCAGTACTTC
CDR3: CASSLESRRQETQYF

V: TRBV12-3/TRBV12-4
D: -
size: -
J: TRBJ1-1
DNA: TGTGCCAGCAGTTTATCGGGGACGGGCACTGAAGCTTTCTTT
CDR3: CASSLSGTGTEAFF

V: TRBV30
D: TRBD2
size: -
J: TRBJ2-3
DNA: TGTGCCTGGAGTGATTTAGCGGGGACAGATACGCAGTATTTT
CDR3: CAWSDLAGTDTQYF

V: TRBV19
D: -
size: once
J: TRBJ2-1
DNA: TGTGCCAGTAGTATCTCGGCTAGCGAATCCTACAATGAGCAGTTCTTC
CDR3: CASSISASESYNEQFF

V: TRBV5-1
D: TRBD1
size: -
J: TRBJ2-2
DNA: TGCGCCAGCAGCTCGGGACAGGGGTTCGGGGAGCTGTTTTTT
CDR3: CASSSGQGFGELFF

V: TRBV7-2
D: TRBD1
size: many
J: TRBJ1-2
DNA: TGTGCCAGCAGCTACGGGACAGGGGTCGGCTACACCTTC
CDR3: CASSYGTGVGYTF

V: TRBV7-3
D: -
size: -
J: TRBJ2-1
DNA: TGTGCCAGCAGCTCGAAGGGTGGTGAGCAGTTCTTC
CDR3: CASSSKGGEQFF

V: TRBV5-6
D: TRBD2
size: once
J: TRBJ2-4
DNA: TGTGCCAGCAGCTTACGGATCGGGACTAGCAGAGCCAAAAACATTCAGTACTTC
CDR3: CASSLRIGTSRAKNIQYF

V: TRBV15
D: -
size: few
J: TRBJ2-1
DNA: TGTGCCACCAGCCCGATCGGGACTCGAAATGAGCAGTTCTTC
CDR3: CATSPIGTRNEQFF